This T cell receptor (beta chain) is from a study of cytomegalovirus exposure and HLA in healthy donors. Regarding this clone: Its antigen is unidentified.

The trim removed 2 bases at V and 0 bases at J, leaving 3 bases unmatched. Germline V gene sequence: CDR1 SGHTS, CDR2 YDEGEE. The CDR3 has 18 residues. Notes on the study in general: Sequencing depth across donors, presence/absence analyses assumed, was roughly uniform. A later analysis by the authors found several of the most significant clusters apparently linked to common viral pathogens. Despite most TCR sequences being rare, some public TCRs occurred in many donors. Among CMV-associated TCR beta chains, most appeared HLA-restricted in a later analysis.

PCR primers comprised 60 Vbeta and 13 Jbeta primers. Sequencing used immunoSEQ multiplex PCR; TCRdb keeps in-frame clones, though not all of them. This sample has about 170,000 clones, with over 80% found just once. The origin of this receptor is a boy aged 2 to 10 in good health and CMV-seronegative. V gene TRBV5-8 combines with J gene TRBJ2-1, with 15 nucleotides matching TRBD2. The specimen sequenced was PBMCs. CDR3 residues: CASSFGTSGGSSYNEQFF. DNA of the CDR3: TGTGCCAGCAGCTTCGGGACTAGCGGGGGGAGCTCCTACAATGAGCAGTTCTTC.